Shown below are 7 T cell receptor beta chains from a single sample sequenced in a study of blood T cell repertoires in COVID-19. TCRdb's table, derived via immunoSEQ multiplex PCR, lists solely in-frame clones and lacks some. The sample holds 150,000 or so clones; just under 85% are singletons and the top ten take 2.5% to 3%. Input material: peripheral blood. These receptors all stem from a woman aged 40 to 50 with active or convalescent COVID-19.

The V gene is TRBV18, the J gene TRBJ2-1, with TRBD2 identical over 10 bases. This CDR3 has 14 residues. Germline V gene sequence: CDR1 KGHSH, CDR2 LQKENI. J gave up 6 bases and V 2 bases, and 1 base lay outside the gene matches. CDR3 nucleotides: TGTGCCAGCTCACCAGGACTAGCGGCCAATGAGCAGTTCTTC. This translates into CASSPGLAANEQFF.

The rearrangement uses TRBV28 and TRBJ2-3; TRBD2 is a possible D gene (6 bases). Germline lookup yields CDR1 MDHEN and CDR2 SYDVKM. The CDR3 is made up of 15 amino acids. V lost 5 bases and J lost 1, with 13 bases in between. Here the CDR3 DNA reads TGTGCCAGCAGTAGGTTTAGCGGAGGCACAGATACGCAGTATTTT. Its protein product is CASSRFSGGTDTQYF.

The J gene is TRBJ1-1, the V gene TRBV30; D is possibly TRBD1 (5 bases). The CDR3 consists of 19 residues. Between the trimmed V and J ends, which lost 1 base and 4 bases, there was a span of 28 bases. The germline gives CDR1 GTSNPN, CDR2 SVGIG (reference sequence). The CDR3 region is CAWSAPLGREIGLGTEAFF. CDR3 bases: TGTGCCTGGAGTGCCCCTCTGGGGCGGGAAATTGGTCTCGGCACTGAAGCTTTCTTT.

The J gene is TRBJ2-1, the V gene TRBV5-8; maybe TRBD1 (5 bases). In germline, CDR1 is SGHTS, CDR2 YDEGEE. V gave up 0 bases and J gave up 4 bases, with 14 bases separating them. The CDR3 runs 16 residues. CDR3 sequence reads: CASSLGQINTYNEQFF. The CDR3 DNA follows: TGTGCCAGCAGCTTGGGACAGATCAACACATACAATGAGCAGTTCTTC.

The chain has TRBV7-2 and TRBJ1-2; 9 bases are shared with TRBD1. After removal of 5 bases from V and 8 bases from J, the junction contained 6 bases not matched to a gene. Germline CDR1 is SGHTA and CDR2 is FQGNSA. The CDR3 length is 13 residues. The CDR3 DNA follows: TGTGCCAGCAGCCAACAGGGGGCTCGAGGCTACACCTTC. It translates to CASSQQGARGYTF.

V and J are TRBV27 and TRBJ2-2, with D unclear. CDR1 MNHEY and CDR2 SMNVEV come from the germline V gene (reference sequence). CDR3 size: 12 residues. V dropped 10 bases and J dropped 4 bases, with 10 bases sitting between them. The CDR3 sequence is CAIQLVTGELFF. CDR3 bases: TGTGCCATCCAACTCGTCACCGGGGAGCTGTTTTTT.

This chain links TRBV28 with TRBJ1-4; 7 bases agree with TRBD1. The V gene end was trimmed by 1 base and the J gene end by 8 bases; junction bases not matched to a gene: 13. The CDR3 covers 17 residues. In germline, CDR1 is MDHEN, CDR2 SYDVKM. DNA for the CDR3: TGTGCCAGCAGTTTATTCACCCCGACAGGGCGAGGGGAAAAACTGTTTTTT. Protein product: CASSLFTPTGRGEKLFF. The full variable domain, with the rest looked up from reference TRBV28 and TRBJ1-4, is DVKVTQSSRYLVKRTGEKVFLECVQDMDHENMFWYRQDPGLGLRLIYFSYDVKMKEKGDIPEGYSVSREKKERFSLILESASTNQTSMYLCASSLFTPTGRGEKLFFGSGTQLSVL.